This T cell receptor (beta chain) was observed in a study of blood T cell repertoires in COVID-19. For the study at large: The United States, Italy and Spain provided the acute and convalescent COVID-19 samples. PBMCs, B-cell-depleted T cells, or T cells were the source of the cDNA or gDNA that made up the material.

Germline lookup yields CDR1 MNHEY and CDR2 SVGAGI. The CDR3 covers 16 residues. V was shortened by 0 bases and J by 2 bases, with 10 bases between the two germline ends. Under the authors' procedure: Amplification with reference gene primers provided the estimates of nucleated cell counts. Produced via immunoSEQ multiplex PCR; TCRdb's table is partial and in-frame only. The V and J calls and clone size are taken from that table; D and trimming were inferred from the DNA. The sample lists roughly 230,000 clones, around 90% occurring once. This sequence was found in a woman aged 55-70 years with COVID-19, enrolled during active disease. The source material was peripheral blood. The J gene is TRBJ1-4, the V gene TRBV6-5; tentative D call: TRBD1 (5 bases). Here the CDR3 DNA reads TGTGCCAGCAGTTACTCCCCCCCAGGGACTAATGAAAAACTGTTTTTT. It yields the protein CASSYSPPGTNEKLFF.